A selection of T cell receptor beta chains follows, all from one sample in a study of blood T cell repertoires in COVID-19. Profiling relied on immunoSEQ multiplex PCR, and the TCRdb table lists in-frame clones only, not all of them. The sample has about 270,000 clones; around nine tenths are singletons. Sequencing used PBMCs or T cells enriched from blood (not recorded which). The source is a woman aged 18-30 years who had recovered from COVID-19. Both conserved end residues are part of each CDR3. The order of the fields is V gene, D gene, clone size, J gene, CDR3 protein, CDR3 DNA. The D gene is left open where the match is weak. Expanded clones are given a class, and other clones once, few, many or no size at all.

TRBV6-5	TRBD1	-	TRBJ2-2	CASSYLPGQGVGELFF	TGTGCCAGCAGTTACCTCCCGGGACAGGGGGTCGGGGAGCTGTTTTTT
TRBV15	-	-	TRBJ1-3	CATSRDRGSGNTIYF	TGTGCCACCAGCAGAGACAGGGGAAGTGGAAACACCATATATTTT
TRBV18	TRBD1	once	TRBJ1-5	CASSPTGTENQPQHF	TGTGCCAGCTCACCCACCGGGACAGAAAATCAGCCCCAGCATTTT
TRBV28	TRBD2	-	TRBJ2-7	CASSSPLVAGASFGQYF	TGTGCCAGCAGTTCCCCCCTCGTGGCGGGAGCGTCTTTTGGGCAGTACTTC
TRBV28	TRBD2	-	TRBJ2-1	CASSLFPGLAGPTSGFF	TGTGCCAGCAGTTTATTCCCGGGACTAGCGGGACCCACCTCAGGGTTCTTC
TRBV28	TRBD1	few	TRBJ1-5	CASRGTGGGSQPQHF	TGTGCCAGCAGAGGGACAGGGGGCGGGAGTCAGCCCCAGCATTTT
TRBV7-9	-	few	TRBJ1-4	CASSLGRLDEKLFF	TGTGCCAGCAGCCTCGGGAGGCTAGATGAAAAACTGTTTTTT
TRBV10-3	-	once	TRBJ2-5	CAISDRQKETQYF	TGTGCCATCAGTGATCGACAGAAAGAGACCCAGTACTTC
TRBV3-1/TRBV3-2	-	-	TRBJ1-4	CASSQVLAGGIGGEKLFF	TGTGCCAGCAGCCAAGTACTTGCCGGGGGAATCGGAGGAGAAAAACTGTTTTTT
TRBV3-1/TRBV3-2	-	-	TRBJ1-1	CASSPRSGSNTEAFF	TGTGCCAGCAGCCCCCGATCGGGATCGAACACTGAAGCTTTCTTT
TRBV14	-	-	TRBJ2-7	CASSRGLIVDEQYF	TGTGCCAGCAGCCGGGGACTTATCGTCGACGAGCAGTACTTC
TRBV7-8	TRBD1	-	TRBJ1-2	CASSRRTGFDYGYTF	TGTGCCAGCAGCCGACGGACAGGGTTTGACTATGGCTACACCTTC
TRBV19	-	-	TRBJ1-5	CASSISANQPQHF	TGTGCCAGTAGTATCAGCGCGAATCAGCCCCAGCATTTT
TRBV11-3	-	-	TRBJ1-2	CASSLPGTNYGYTF	TGTGCCAGCAGCTTACCCGGGACTAACTATGGCTACACCTTC
TRBV30	TRBD1	once	TRBJ2-1	CAWQKRQGYNEQFF	TGTGCCTGGCAAAAAAGACAGGGCTACAATGAGCAGTTCTTC
TRBV5-8	-	-	TRBJ2-7	CASRSPSGPKIVYEQYF	TGTGCCAGCAGGTCTCCCTCAGGTCCCAAAATAGTCTACGAGCAGTACTTC
TRBV30	TRBD1	once	TRBJ1-2	CAWSADREDYTF	TGTGCCTGGAGTGCCGACAGGGAGGACTACACCTTC
TRBV18	-	-	TRBJ2-7	CASSPPSERQYF	TGTGCCAGCTCACCACCATCGGAGAGACAGTACTTC
TRBV3-1/TRBV3-2	-	-	TRBJ1-1	CASSQGGRTTEAFF	TGTGCCAGCAGCCAAGGGGGGCGAACTACTGAAGCTTTCTTT
TRBV7-9	TRBD1	-	TRBJ2-6	CASSSGTDFSGANVLTF	TGTGCCAGCAGCTCCGGGACAGATTTCTCTGGGGCCAACGTCCTGACTTTC
TRBV11-2	-	-	TRBJ2-7	CASSQTLGAYEQYF	TGTGCCAGCAGCCAAACCCTAGGGGCCTACGAGCAGTACTTC
TRBV9	-	-	TRBJ2-1	CASSVASGNYYEQFF	TGTGCCAGCAGCGTAGCAAGCGGAAACTACTATGAGCAGTTCTTC
TRBV12-3/TRBV12-4	TRBD1	-	TRBJ2-3	CASSSTGSDTQYF	TGTGCCAGCAGTTCGACAGGGTCAGATACGCAGTATTTT
TRBV28	-	few	TRBJ2-1	CVSSSYNEQFF	TGTGTTTCGAGCTCCTACAATGAGCAGTTCTTC
TRBV10-2	-	once	TRBJ1-1	CASSEYAPPNTGHTEAFF	TGCGCCAGCAGTGAGTATGCCCCCCCCAATACAGGGCACACTGAAGCTTTCTTT
TRBV5-1	TRBD1	-	TRBJ1-6	CASSLRTGHSPLHF	TGCGCCAGCAGCTTAAGGACAGGGCATTCACCCCTCCACTTT
TRBV7-8	-	-	TRBJ2-1	CASWGGGADEQFF	TGTGCCAGCTGGGGAGGGGGGGCTGATGAGCAGTTCTTC
TRBV27	-	-	TRBJ1-2	CASSLSAGLVYGYTF	TGTGCCAGCAGTTTATCGGCAGGATTGGTCTATGGCTACACCTTC
TRBV2	TRBD2	-	TRBJ2-2	CASSAVLAKQDANTGELFF	TGTGCCAGCAGTGCCGTACTAGCGAAACAAGACGCGAACACCGGGGAGCTGTTTTTT
TRBV5-4	-	-	TRBJ2-1	CASSWARVNEQFF	TGTGCCAGCAGCTGGGCGCGGGTAAATGAGCAGTTCTTC
TRBV11-3	TRBD1	-	TRBJ2-3	CASRGQGSTDTQYF	TGTGCCAGCCGTGGACAGGGAAGCACAGATACGCAGTATTTT
TRBV15	-	-	TRBJ1-1	CATSGRQAPGNTEAFF	TGTGCCACCAGCGGCCGACAGGCCCCCGGGAACACTGAAGCTTTCTTT